This record covers a single T cell receptor (beta chain). The antigen is unknown. Stated time point: patch test 1, 2 weeks after DPC sensitization. Treatment reported: therapeutic diphenylcyclopropenone sensitization with weekly scalp DPC. Drawing of blood took place ahead of applying each patch test. The record originates from a study of human T cells and chemical hapten exposure. General study points: Every donor had alopecia, and their immune response may therefore differ from healthy people's. The study found expanded TCRs formed significantly more large CDR3 similarity clusters than controls.

Germline loops: CDR1 KGHSH, CDR2 LQKENI. Trimming removed 3 bases at V and 4 bases at J, with 15 bases between. This CDR3 is built from 15 residues. MiXCR, applied by TCRdb to the RACE reads, yields one record per CDR3 protein. The data show tens of thousands of distinct CDR3 sequences, 10% seen once. This receptor was taken from a woman between 45 and 60 years old with alopecia areata. Some clones in this sample may be carry-over from other donors' samples. Sequences were derived from whole blood, sampled in connection with sensitization to the hapten diphenylcyclopropenone (DPC). The chain has TRBV18 and TRBJ2-5; D call uncertain. The CDR3 DNA is TGTGCCAGCTCACCCTTGACGGGCTCGGGAGAGACCCAGTACTTC. Amino acids: CASSPLTGSGETQYF. Based on the CDR3 plus reference TRBV18 and TRBJ2-5, the full variable domain is NAGVMQNPRHLVRRRGQEARLRCSPMKGHSHVYWYRQLPEEGLKFMVYLQKENIIDESGMPKERFSAEFPKEGPSILRIQQVVRGDSAAYFCASSPLTGSGETQYFGPGTRLLVL.